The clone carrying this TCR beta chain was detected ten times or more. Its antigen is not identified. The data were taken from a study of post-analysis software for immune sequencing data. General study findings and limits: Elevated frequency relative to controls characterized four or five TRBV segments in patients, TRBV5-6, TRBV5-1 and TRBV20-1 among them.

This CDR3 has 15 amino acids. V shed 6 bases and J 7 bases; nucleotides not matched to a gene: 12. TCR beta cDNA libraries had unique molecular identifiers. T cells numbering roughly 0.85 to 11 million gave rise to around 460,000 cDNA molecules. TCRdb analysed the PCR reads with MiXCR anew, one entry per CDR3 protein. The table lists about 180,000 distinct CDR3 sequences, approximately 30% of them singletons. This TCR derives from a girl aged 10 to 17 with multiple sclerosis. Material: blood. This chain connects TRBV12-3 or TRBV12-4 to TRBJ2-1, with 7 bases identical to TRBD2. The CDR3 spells CASSYPGTTSNEQFF. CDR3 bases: TGTGCCAGCAGCTACCCCGGGACTACCTCGAATGAGCAGTTCTTC.